These T cell receptor beta chains were read from a single sample in a study of untreated major depressive disorder. Some clones are missing from TCRdb's copy, which holds only in-frame ones; the method was immunoSEQ multiplex PCR. The table lists approximately 13,000 clones, approximately 90% of them singletons. Source material: CD4+ T cells from PBMCs. Receptor source: a young woman with major depressive disorder. CDR3s include the opening cysteine and the closing phenylalanine or tryptophan. Each record gives: V gene, J gene, clone size, D gene, CDR3 protein, CDR3 DNA. The D gene is left open where the match is weak. The listing skips clone size in some rows; elsewhere it reads once, few, many or a size class.

TRBV30	TRBJ1-2	NA	TRBD1	CAWSILTGTVIYGYTF	TGTGCCTGGAGTATACTTACCGGGACAGTCATCTATGGCTACACCTTC
TRBV4-1	TRBJ2-3	NA	NA	CASSEAGIKADTQYF	TGCGCCAGCAGCGAAGCAGGGATTAAAGCAGATACGCAGTATTTT
TRBV7-2	TRBJ2-2	NA	NA	CASSLDTGELFF	TGTGCCAGCAGCTTAGACACCGGGGAGCTGTTTTTT
TRBV7-9	TRBJ2-7	NA	NA	CASSPDTYEQYF	TGTGCCAGCAGCCCCGACACCTACGAGCAGTACTTC
TRBV6-1	TRBJ2-3	NA	NA	CASGLGHTDTQYF	TGTGCCAGCGGGCTAGGCCACACAGATACGCAGTATTTT
TRBV11-3	TRBJ2-1	NA	TRBD1	CASSLAGGGEQFF	TGTGCCAGCAGCTTAGCAGGGGGCGGTGAGCAGTTCTTC
TRBV29-1	TRBJ2-5	NA	TRBD2	CSVDISGISRPDF	TGCAGCGTTGATATCAGCGGGATTTCTCGTCCCGACTTC
TRBV7-2	TRBJ2-5	once	TRBD2	CASSPHPGGGSSETQYF	TGTGCCAGCAGCCCTCACCCCGGTGGCGGGAGCTCGGAGACCCAGTACTTC
TRBV9	TRBJ1-2	NA	TRBD1	CASSVSTGPVDGYTF	TGTGCCAGCAGCGTCTCGACAGGGCCGGTGGATGGCTACACCTTC
TRBV11-2	TRBJ1-5	NA	NA	CASSLDLDQPQHF	TGTGCCAGCAGCTTAGATCTGGATCAGCCCCAGCATTTT
TRBV5-8	TRBJ1-2	NA	NA	CASSLKTATYGYTF	TGTGCCAGCAGCTTGAAGACCGCTACCTATGGCTACACCTTC
TRBV25-1	TRBJ1-4	NA	NA	CASSAGTGLFWTHEKLFF	TGTGCCAGCAGTGCCGGGACGGGACTGTTTTGGACACACGAAAAACTGTTTTTT
TRBV4-2	TRBJ2-3	NA	NA	CASSQGLADTQYF	TGTGCCAGCAGCCAAGGACTCGCAGATACGCAGTATTTT